This T cell receptor beta chain was sequenced for a study of cytomegalovirus exposure and HLA in healthy donors. Study overall: Genotyping of about 400 donors showed that about 79% belonged to the Caucasian-associated ancestry cluster.

PCR amplification relied on 60 Vbeta primers (plus 13 Jbeta primers). Measured with immunoSEQ multiplex PCR; TCRdb has only the in-frame clones, and not every one. The sample yields under 200,000 clones, around 80% seen once. The V gene end was trimmed by 7 bases and the J gene end by 2 bases; junction bases not matched to a gene: 5. The CDR3 has 15 residues. Germline V gene sequence: CDR1 LNHDA, CDR2 SQIVND (reference sequence). V usage is TRBV19 and J usage is TRBJ2-1; TRBD1 agrees at 10 bases. The sequenced material came from PBMCs. The receptor was isolated from a man in his forties or fifties in good health and CMV-seronegative. The chain's CDR3 is CASIQDRGAYNEQFF. In DNA form, the CDR3 reads TGTGCCAGTATCCAGGACAGGGGGGCCTACAATGAGCAGTTCTTC.